The 29 T cell receptor beta chains in this list originate from one sample, sequenced in a study of blood T cell repertoires in COVID-19 (dated by TCRdb to 2018 to 2021). Library preparation employed the immunoSEQ multiplex PCR assay. Not all clones reach the TCRdb copy of this immuneACCESS table, which keeps in-frame sequences only. Checked studies attribute under half of the gap to unresolved V genes and leave the rest unexplained. The sample table holds 55,000 to 70,000 clones, of which 70% to 90% were seen once. The ten largest clonotypes hold 10% of the sample. Sequenced: PBMCs or T cells enriched from blood (not recorded which). All receptors derive from a woman in her thirties or forties who had recovered from COVID-19.

V and J are TRBV11-3 and TRBJ1-1, with D unresolved. V shed 1 base and J shed 6 bases, with 9 bases lying between them. CDR3 length: 13 amino acids. Germline CDR1 SGHNT, CDR2 YENEEA. For the CDR3, the DNA is TGTGCCAGCAGCTTAGGTTCGGGGTCTGAAGCTTTCTTT. This sequence encodes CASSLGSGSEAFF.

The chain combines TRBV11-2 with TRBJ2-3, with a weak D call TRBD2 (6 bases). The CDR3 runs 15 residues. Germline CDR1 reads SGHAT; CDR2 reads FQNNGV. V was shortened by 1 base and J by 4 bases, with 12 bases between the two germline ends. CDR3 amino acids: CASSLVGGEADTQYF. The DNA of the CDR3 is TGTGCCAGCAGCTTAGTCGGCGGGGAGGCAGATACGCAGTATTTT.

Only one count was recorded for this clone. This chain uses TRBV5-1 with TRBJ1-3; D gene uncertain. Trimming cost V 0 bases and J 3 bases, with 7 bases left between them. CDR1 is SGHRS, CDR2 YFSETQ, per germline. This CDR3 comprises 14 residues. DNA of the CDR3: TGCGCCAGCAGCTTGGATGGAGGTGGAAACACCATATATTTT. Protein: CASSLDGGGNTIYF.

V is TRBV11-3 and J is TRBJ2-2; TRBD1 agrees at 8 bases. The CDR3 consists of 14 residues. V trimming: 6 bases; J trimming: 6 bases; junction bases outside the gene matches: 6. The germline CDR1 and CDR2 sequences are SGHNT and YENEEA. The CDR3 sequence is CASRYGQGAGELFF. CDR3 DNA sequence: TGTGCCAGCAGATACGGACAGGGCGCCGGGGAGCTGTTTTTT. The full variable domain, with the rest looked up from reference TRBV11-3 and TRBJ2-2, is EAGVVQSPRYKIIEKKQPVAFWCNPISGHNTLYWYLQNLGQGPELLIRYENEEAVDDSQLPKDRFSAERLKGVDSTLKIQPAELGDSAVYLCASRYGQGAGELFFGEGSRLTVL.

The chain is built from TRBV7-3 and TRBJ2-2; TRBD2 matches 7 bases. Germline V gene sequence: CDR1 SGHTA, CDR2 FQGTGA. CDR3 length equals 14 residues. J was trimmed by 7 bases and V by 5 bases; bases with no gene match: 7. The CDR3 DNA follows: TGTGCCAGCAGCGGCGGGGGTACTTACGGGGAGCTGTTTTTT. It yields the protein CASSGGGTYGELFF.

This chain connects TRBV9 to TRBJ1-2; 8 nucleotides line up with TRBD1. Trimming at V came to 0 bases and at J to 0 bases, leaving 10 bases not matched to a gene. The CDR3 has 18 amino acids. Germline V lookup: CDR1 SGDLS, CDR2 YYNGEE. The CDR3 loop reads CASSVGTGQNLANYGYTF. The CDR3, as DNA: TGTGCCAGCAGCGTAGGGACAGGGCAAAACTTAGCTAACTATGGCTACACCTTC.

J is TRBJ1-5 and V is TRBV6-5; 7 nucleotides line up with TRBD1. This CDR3 has 15 amino acids. Germline V lookup: CDR1 MNHEY, CDR2 SVGAGI. Losses at the gene ends were 7 bases for V and 2 bases for J; bases not matched to a gene: 8. CDR3 residues: CASNPDRVGNQPQHF. The CDR3 DNA is TGTGCCAGCAACCCCGACAGGGTTGGCAATCAGCCCCAGCATTTT.

This clone was picked up one time. The gene calls are TRBV3-1 (or the pseudogene TRBV3-2) and TRBJ2-3, with a weak D call TRBD2 (6 bases). CDR1 is LGHDT, CDR2 YNNKEL, per germline (reference sequence). The V gene lost 8 bases and the J gene lost 4 bases, with 19 bases spanning the gap. This CDR3 contains 15 residues. In DNA, the CDR3 is TGTGCCAGCCGAATGGCAGGAGGGGCCGCAGATACGCAGTATTTT. Translated, it gives CASRMAGGAADTQYF.

The chain has TRBV5-1 and TRBJ1-3; D unresolved. Germline loops: CDR1 SGHRS, CDR2 YFSETQ. The V and J ends lost 0 bases and 2 bases respectively, with 12 bases between them. The CDR3 sequence is 16 residues long. CDR3 amino acids: CASSLAGSGTGNTIYF. As DNA, the CDR3 is TGCGCCAGCAGCTTGGCCGGAAGCGGGACTGGAAACACCATATATTTT.

The chain carries TRBV7-6 and TRBJ1-3; no firm D call. The CDR3 covers 12 residues. Germline assignment: CDR1 SGHVS and CDR2 FNYEAQ. V shed 0 bases and J shed 8 bases, with 5 bases lying between them. CDR3 in DNA: TGTGCCAGCAGCTTAGCAGGAGACACCATATATTTT. Translation: CASSLAGDTIYF.

This sequence joins TRBV19 and TRBJ1-5, with a weak D call TRBD1 (6 bases). The germline V gene encodes CDR1 LNHDA and CDR2 SQIVND (reference sequence). Deletions cut 8 bases from V and 4 bases from J, with 24 bases between. The CDR3 is 17 amino acids. The CDR3 DNA follows: TGTGCCAGTGGAGAGAGGGGGTCGGTCGCAAGTAATCAGCCCCAGCATTTT. Translation: CASGERGSVASNQPQHF.

J is TRBJ2-6 and V is TRBV5-1; 8 nucleotides match TRBD1. Germline V gene data show CDR1 as SGHRS and CDR2 as YFSETQ. The V gene end was trimmed by 7 bases and the J gene end by 0 bases; junction bases not matched to a gene: 9. The CDR3 is 17 amino acids. CDR3 sequence (DNA): TGCGCCAGCCGGGGACAGGAGAAAAGCTCTGGGGCCAACGTCCTGACTTTC. Its translation is CASRGQEKSSGANVLTF.

The chain has TRBV5-8 and TRBJ2-1; TRBD2 matches at 9 bases. The CDR3 is 15 amino acids. Germline V CDR1 and CDR2: SGHTS, YDEGEE. V trimming: 0 bases; J trimming: 6 bases; junction bases outside the gene matches: 4. The CDR3 is CASSLGLAAVNEQFF. CDR3 nucleotides: TGTGCCAGCAGCTTGGGACTAGCGGCCGTCAATGAGCAGTTCTTC.

J is TRBJ2-7 and V is TRBV3-1 (or the pseudogene TRBV3-2); 15 bases agree with TRBD2. Per the germline V gene, CDR1 is LGHDT and CDR2 is YNNKEL (reference sequence). V gave up 4 bases and J gave up 0 bases; unmatched junction bases: 4. This CDR3 comprises 17 residues. The CDR3 spells CASSPGTSGGYSYEQYF. The CDR3 nucleotides read TGTGCCAGCAGCCCCGGGACTAGCGGGGGGTACTCCTACGAGCAGTACTTC.

The chain uses TRBV27 and TRBJ2-3; the D is unclear. CDR1 is MNHEY, CDR2 SMNVEV, per germline (reference sequence). The length of the CDR3 is 15 residues. Trimming cost V 7 bases and J 2 bases, with 16 bases left between them. The CDR3 DNA is TGTGCCAGCACCCCGGCGGTGTTTCCCACAGATACGCAGTATTTT. This sequence encodes CASTPAVFPTDTQYF.

V and J are TRBV11-3 and TRBJ1-6, with D unclear. V lost 2 bases to trimming and J lost 7 bases, with 9 bases between them. This CDR3 region has 14 residues. CDR1 SGHNT and CDR2 YENEEA come from the germline V gene. In nucleotides, the CDR3 is TGTGCCAGCAGCTTAATCCTGGGCAATTCACCCCTCCACTTT. This sequence encodes CASSLILGNSPLHF.

This chain joins TRBV6-6 and TRBJ1-6; D remains unclear. Trimming took off 5 bases at V and 15 bases at J, with 14 bases between the two ends. Germline CDR1 MNHNY, CDR2 SVGAGI (reference sequence). This CDR3 comprises 12 residues. The CDR3 nucleotides read TGTGCCAGCAGTCAAGGAGCCACCATCCTCCACTTT. Its protein product is CASSQGATILHF.

This sequence joins TRBV19 and TRBJ1-2; the D gene is possibly TRBD1 (6 bases). V lost 7 bases to trimming and J lost 4 bases, with 10 bases between them. Germline V gene sequence: CDR1 LNHDA, CDR2 SQIVND (reference sequence). The CDR3 spans 12 residues. In nucleotides, the CDR3 is TGTGCCAGTACGTTGGGGGCCTATGGCTACACCTTC. It is translated as CASTLGAYGYTF.

The V gene is TRBV29-1, the J gene TRBJ1-6; 7 nucleotides agree with TRBD1. The V and J ends lost 6 bases and 6 bases, in that order; junction bases with no gene match: 5. CDR3 size: 13 residues. The germline V gene has CDR1 SQVTM and CDR2 ANQGSEA. The CDR3 here is CSVRGQANSPLHF. The CDR3 region has the DNA TGCAGCGTCAGAGGACAGGCTAATTCACCCCTCCACTTT. Full variable domain (remainder filled in from reference TRBV29-1 and TRBJ1-6): SAVISQKPSRDICQRGTSLTIQCQVDSQVTMMFWYRQQPGQSLTLIATANQGSEATYESGFVIDKFPISRPNLTFSTLTVSNMSPEDSSIYLCSVRGQANSPLHFGNGTRLTVT.

The chain links TRBV9 to TRBJ2-7; a weak D match, TRBD2 (7 bases). The V gene's germline CDR1 is SGDLS and CDR2 YYNGEE. This CDR3 is 15 amino acids long. Trimming left V 0 bases short and J 6 bases short, with 16 bases between. CDR3 loop: CASSVEGRGGVEQYF. DNA of the CDR3: TGTGCCAGCAGCGTAGAGGGCAGGGGAGGGGTCGAGCAGTACTTC.

The gene calls are TRBV5-1 and TRBJ2-3; 8 bases match TRBD2. Germline V gene sequence: CDR1 SGHRS, CDR2 YFSETQ. The CDR3 extends over 14 amino acids. Unmatched junction bases numbered 1, after V lost 3 bases and J lost 1 base. The CDR3 protein is CASSSGGGTDTQYF. CDR3 in DNA: TGCGCCAGCAGCTCGGGAGGGGGCACAGATACGCAGTATTTT.

V is TRBV3-1 (or the pseudogene TRBV3-2) and J is TRBJ2-3; 8 bases match TRBD1. Losses at the gene ends were 7 bases for V and 1 base for J; bases not matched to a gene: 7. The CDR3 is 15 amino acids. Germline CDR1 and CDR2: LGHDT and YNNKEL (reference sequence). The CDR3 reads CASNRGQGRTDTQYF. CDR3 DNA sequence: TGTGCCAGCAACCGAGGACAGGGCCGCACAGATACGCAGTATTTT.

The chain combines TRBV12-3 or TRBV12-4 with TRBJ1-2; 8 bases are shared with TRBD1. This CDR3 has 13 residues. The trim removed 5 bases at V and 8 bases at J, leaving 7 bases unmatched. CDR3 region: CASSPGQGGGYTF. CDR3 coding DNA: TGTGCCAGCAGTCCCGGACAGGGAGGAGGCTACACCTTC.

Here the CDR3 reads CASSLSGQGMDQPQHF. CDR3 DNA sequence: TGTGCCAGCAGTTTATCGGGACAGGGGATGGATCAGCCCCAGCATTTT. The J gene is TRBJ1-5, the V gene TRBV27; 10 nucleotides line up with TRBD1. Per germline, CDR1 MNHEY and CDR2 SMNVEV (reference sequence). After removal of 0 bases from V and 5 bases from J, the junction contained 4 bases not matched to a gene. The CDR3 runs to 16 residues.

The CDR3 nucleotides are TGCGCCAGCAGCTCCCAGGGGCTGAACTATGGCTACACCTTC. Amino acids: CASSSQGLNYGYTF. V and J are TRBV5-1 and TRBJ1-2; weak D call: TRBD1 (6 bases). The CDR3 contains 14 residues. Trimming shortened V by 3 bases and J by 2 bases, and 11 bases separated the two germline ends. Germline V CDR1 and CDR2: SGHRS, YFSETQ.

This chain joins TRBV19 and TRBJ1-1; D is perhaps TRBD1 (6 bases). The CDR3 sequence is 14 residues long. In germline, CDR1 is LNHDA, CDR2 SQIVND (reference sequence). The germline V and J ends were trimmed by 7 bases and 0 bases, with 12 bases remaining between them. CDR3 amino acids: CASTLGQMNTEAFF. CDR3 sequence (DNA): TGTGCCAGTACCCTCGGACAGATGAACACTGAAGCTTTCTTT.

CDR3 sequence: CASSSDRVEAFF. CDR3 nucleotide sequence: TGTGCCAGCAGTAGCGACAGGGTCGAAGCTTTCTTT. This rearrangement joins TRBV6-6 to TRBJ1-1; 7 bases match TRBD1. The CDR3 extends over 12 amino acids. V was pared by 5 bases and J by 8 bases, with 5 bases of the junction left unmatched. Looked up from germline, CDR1 is MNHNY and CDR2 is SVGAGI (reference sequence).

This sequence joins TRBV10-1 and TRBJ2-3; tentatively, D is TRBD2 (5 bases). The V gene's germline CDR1 is WNHNN and CDR2 SYGVQD (reference sequence). There are 13 residues in the CDR3. Deletions cut 4 bases from V and 4 bases from J, with 9 bases between. The CDR3 DNA reads as TGCGCCAGCAGTGGGCCCGGGGCAGATACGCAGTATTTT. Its protein is CASSGPGADTQYF.

J is TRBJ1-5 and V is TRBV6-1; perhaps TRBD1 as D (6 bases). The CDR3 is 17 amino acids. V was pared by 1 base and J by 9 bases, with 22 bases between. Germline V gives CDR1 MNHNS, CDR2 SASEGT. In nucleotides, the CDR3 is TGTGCCAGCAGTGAAGAAGCGGACAGTCGAAGGGATTGGCCCCAGCATTTT. This encodes CASSEEADSRRDWPQHF.